This section outlines one T cell receptor (beta chain) sequence together with its context. This sample is part of a study of cytomegalovirus exposure and HLA in healthy donors. Per germline, CDR1 MNHEY and CDR2 SMNVEV (reference sequence). V trimming: 3 bases; J trimming: 2 bases; junction bases outside the gene matches: 4. The CDR3 contains 14 residues. PCR was performed using 60 Vbeta and 13 Jbeta primers. In the original analysis: Unique TCR beta chains numbered roughly 80 million in a later analysis, with about 11 million shared. Profiled with immunoSEQ multiplex PCR; TCRdb holds only in-frame clones, not every one. Clone size and V and J calls were adopted from that table, with D and trimming inferred from the DNA. The data show 180,000 or so clones, around 80% seen once.

This clonotype was sampled from a man aged 18 to 30 in good health and CMV-seronegative. Sequencing was performed on PBMCs. V gene TRBV27 combines with J gene TRBJ2-7; 7 nucleotides match TRBD2. CDR3 amino acids: CASSFLTSTYEQYF. CDR3 coding DNA: TGTGCCAGCAGTTTTTTGACTAGCACCTACGAGCAGTACTTC.